The TCR beta chain described here comes from a study of tumor-infiltrating lymphocytes in primary liver carcinoma. Study in general: Sequencing of the samples generated roughly 3.5 to 7.13 million productive TCRbeta reads, with similar yields across tissue types.

With about 470 ng total RNA as template and a constant-region primer, TCR beta cDNA was made. Sequencing libraries for TCR beta derived from three nested multiplex PCR rounds that used slightly modified ARM-PCR. TCRdb itself ran the multiplex PCR reads through MiXCR, one entry per CDR3 protein. Here the sample spans approximately 300,000 distinct CDR3 sequences, roughly 60% being singletons. Notes on this clonotype: The antigen is unknown.

Study-wide findings and caveats: With p = 0.039, the top-250-clone fraction in tumors significantly exceeded that in blood.

The study extracted blood RNA from unsorted whole blood and also extracted germline DNA. The clonotype comes from a man in his forties or fifties with primary liver carcinoma and hepatitis B virus infection. What was sequenced was peripheral blood.

CDR3 sequence reads: CASTTGGHPQHF. Here the CDR3 DNA reads TGTGCCAGCACCACAGGGGGCCATCCCCAGCATTTT. The rearrangement uses TRBV28 and TRBJ1-5; 9 positions match TRBD1. The V segment lost 7 bases and the J segment 10 bases; nucleotides outside the gene matches: 5. The CDR3 length is 12 residues. CDR1 and CDR2 from the germline V gene are MDHEN and SYDVKM.